The 8 T cell receptor beta chains listed next were all sequenced from one sample in a study of vaccination and CD4 T cells after COVID-19. Antigen specificity for these receptors is unknown. Scientists ran DNA taken from cultured CD4+ T cells through the Oncomine TCR Beta short-read assay for sequencing. A single record per CDR3 protein comes from TCRdb applying MiXCR to the PCR reads. The data show approximately 4,000 distinct CDR3 sequences, with around 66% seen just once and around a third held by the top ten. The treatment: approximately 11-day PBMC culture with coronavirus spike peptide pools or control peptides (ViraFEST assay). CD4+ T cells that came from the unexposed donor were collected before the COVID-19 pandemic (2011-2018). The sequencing sample was made of CD4+ T cells from blood, cultured in vitro. Receptors originate from a human donor in good health.

This clonotype was observed a few times. V is TRBV27 and J is TRBJ1-1, with D tentatively TRBD1 (6 bases). CDR1 is MNHEY, CDR2 SMNVEV, per germline (reference sequence). The CDR3 sequence is 16 residues long. Trimming cost V 7 bases and J 0 bases, with 18 bases left between them. In nucleotides, the CDR3 is TGTGCCAGCACCAGGAAACCGGGACAACTGAACACTGAAGCTTTCTTT. It is translated as CASTRKPGQLNTEAFF.

Comment on this clonotype: One junction end disagrees with the germline gene, perhaps due to a read error. The gene calls are TRBV10-3 and TRBJ2-2; 7 bases match TRBD2. Germline CDR1 is ENHRY and CDR2 is SYGVKD. The CDR3 is 13 residues long. The CDR3 sequence: CAVSGVNTGELFF. In nucleotides, the CDR3 is TGTGCCGTCAGCGGGGTTAACACCGGGGAGCTGTTTTTT.

This chain connects TRBV14 to TRBJ1-2; D is ambiguous. The CDR3 has 15 residues. The germline V and J ends were trimmed by 0 bases and 8 bases, with 16 bases remaining between them. In germline, CDR1 is SGHDN, CDR2 FVKESK. The CDR3 region is CASSQDFSRAEGYTF. DNA of the CDR3: TGTGCCAGCAGCCAAGATTTCTCTCGGGCGGAGGGCTACACCTTC.

The chain has TRBV20-1 and TRBJ1-1; D remains ambiguous. The V and J ends lost 5 bases and 1 base respectively, with 11 bases between them. Looked up from germline, CDR1 is DFQATT and CDR2 is SNEGSKA (reference sequence). The CDR3 extends over 13 amino acids. The CDR3: CSAVGGENTEAFF. The CDR3 bases are TGCAGTGCTGTGGGAGGAGAGAACACTGAAGCTTTCTTT.

This chain links TRBV5-1 with TRBJ2-5, with 8 bases identical to TRBD1. The CDR3 covers 15 residues. V shed 7 bases, J shed 4 bases, and the junction held 12 bases outside the gene matches. Germline values: CDR1 SGHRS, CDR2 YFSETQ. CDR3 DNA: TGCGCCAGCGACGACGCCAGGGGGCAGGGAGAGACCCAGTACTTC. Translation gives CASDDARGQGETQYF. Using reference TRBV5-1 and TRBJ2-5 for the parts outside the CDR3, the full variable domain is KAGVTQTPRYLIKTRGQQVTLSCSPISGHRSVSWYQQTPGQGLQFLFEYFSETQRNKGNFPGRFSGRQFSNSRSEMNVSTLELGDSALYLCASDDARGQGETQYFGPGTRLLVL.

As DNA, the CDR3 is TGTGCCAGCAGTGTACAGGAGGGTTCTGAATATGGGGCTAACACTGAAGCTTTCTTT. Translated, it gives CASSVQEGSEYGANTEAFF. The chain couples TRBV2 to TRBJ1-1, with D perhaps TRBD1 (5 bases). This CDR3 is 19 amino acids long. CDR1 SNHLY and CDR2 FYNNEI come from the germline V gene. Trimming took off 4 bases at V and 2 bases at J, with 26 bases between the two ends.

The rearrangement links TRBV27 to TRBJ2-5; 9 bases map to TRBD1. The CDR3 is 19 amino acids. Germline V gene data show CDR1 as MNHEY and CDR2 as SMNVEV (reference sequence). V lost 4 bases to trimming and J lost 0 bases; unmatched junction nucleotides: 15. As DNA, the CDR3 is TGTGCCAGCAGTTCCCTCGGGACAGGGAAGGGGTTGTACCAAGAGACCCAGTACTTC. This sequence encodes CASSSLGTGKGLYQETQYF.

The chain is built from TRBV12-3 or TRBV12-4 and TRBJ1-2; tentative D call: TRBD1 (6 bases). Trimming pared 5 bases from V and 4 bases from J, leaving 14 bases between. This CDR3 is built from 14 residues. The CDR3 DNA follows: TGTGCCAGCAGTCGTACAGGGTTCGGCTATGGCTACACCTTC. This codes for CASSRTGFGYGYTF.